This TCR beta chain was recovered during a study of blood T cell repertoires in COVID-19. Clinical history as reported by participants underpinned cohort assignment. The table came from immunoSEQ multiplex PCR; TCRdb's copy has only in-frame clones and leaves some out. The repertoire holds fewer than 350,000 clones, about 89% seen once, with around 9.5% in the top ten. The clonotype was recovered from a woman aged 35 to 49 who had recovered from COVID-19. The specimen was PBMCs or T cells enriched from blood (not recorded which).

The DNA of the CDR3 is TGTGCCAGCAGCTTGGCGTGGGGGGATCATCAGCCCCAGCATTTT. It specifies CASSLAWGDHQPQHF. The V gene is TRBV5-8, the J gene TRBJ1-5; a weak D match, TRBD1 (5 bases). Germline values: CDR1 SGHTS, CDR2 YDEGEE. The CDR3 has 15 residues. V shed 0 bases and J shed 5 bases, with 12 bases lying between them.